A selection of T cell receptor beta chains follows, all from one sample in a study of vaccination effects on CD4 cells after COVID-19. Which antigens these TCRs recognize remains unknown. TCRdb keeps only in-frame clones here, not all; method: immunoSEQ multiplex PCR. The sample records about 24,000 clones, 60% to 80% being singletons. The material sequenced was CD4+ T cells from PBMCs cultured with SARS-CoV-2 spike peptides, taken after COVID-19 vaccination. The receptors were sampled from a human donor who received a COVID-19 vaccine. CDR3s include the opening cysteine and the closing phenylalanine or tryptophan. The order of the fields is V gene, D gene, J gene, clone size, CDR3 protein, CDR3 DNA. The D gene is left open where the match is weak. Clone size is shown for a subset of rows, as once, few, many or a class of expanded clone.

>TRBV18|TRBD1|TRBJ2-2|-
CASSPVAGGNTGELFF
TGTGCCAGCTCACCCGTCGCAGGGGGGAACACCGGGGAGCTGTTTTTT
>TRBV5-1|TRBD1|TRBJ2-3|-
CASRLQGAIPTDTQYF
TGCGCCAGCAGGCTGCAGGGGGCCATTCCCACAGATACGCAGTATTTT
>TRBV5-1|TRBD1|TRBJ1-2|-
CASSNLGQGARGYTF
TGCGCCAGCAGCAACTTGGGGCAGGGGGCTCGGGGCTACACCTTC
>TRBV12-2|-|TRBJ2-5|once
CASRDSGTEETQYF
TGTGCAAGTCGCGATAGCGGGACGGAAGAGACCCAGTACTTC
>TRBV5-6|TRBD2|TRBJ2-7|-
CASSLARLADSYEQYF
TGTGCCAGCAGCTTGGCCCGACTAGCGGACTCCTACGAGCAGTACTTC
>TRBV12-3/TRBV12-4|TRBD2|TRBJ2-5|-
CASSREGKTQYF
TGTGCCAGCAGCCGGGAGGGGAAGACCCAGTACTTC
>TRBV5-1|-|TRBJ1-5|few
CASSTGQLNQPQHF
TGCGCCAGCAGCACTGGACAGTTGAATCAGCCCCAGCATTTT
>TRBV5-1|-|TRBJ1-6|-
CASSLGGDRYNSPLHF
TGCGCCAGCAGCTTGGGGGGGGACCGGTATAATTCACCCCTCCACTTT
>TRBV7-8|-|TRBJ2-2|-
CASSWGLANTGELFF
TGTGCCAGCAGCTGGGGTCTAGCGAACACCGGGGAGCTGTTTTTT
>TRBV7-6|-|TRBJ2-2|-
CASSLVPRRENTGELFF
TGTGCCAGCAGCTTAGTTCCTCGCCGAGAGAACACCGGGGAGCTGTTTTTT
>TRBV15|-|TRBJ2-6|-
CATSPGDFRAIYSGANVLTF
TGTGCCACCAGCCCGGGCGACTTCAGGGCAATTTACTCTGGGGCCAACGTCCTGACTTTC
>TRBV19|-|TRBJ1-2|-
CASSWQDLRNYGYTF
TGTGCCAGTAGTTGGCAAGACTTAAGGAACTATGGCTACACCTTC
>TRBV12-3/TRBV12-4|-|TRBJ1-6|-
CASSLRNNSPLHF
TGTGCCAGCAGTTTAAGGAATAATTCACCCCTCCACTTT
>TRBV10-2|-|TRBJ1-1|-
CASSKEGRITEAFF
TGCGCCAGCAGTAAGGAAGGCCGGATAACTGAAGCTTTCTTT
>TRBV4-2|TRBD2|TRBJ2-2|-
CASSQGKTSGSTGELFF
TGTGCCAGCAGCCAAGGGAAGACTAGCGGGAGCACCGGGGAGCTGTTTTTT
>TRBV5-1|TRBD2|TRBJ2-1|few
CASSFTSGRHQFF
TGCGCCAGCAGCTTTACTAGCGGGAGACACCAGTTCTTC
>TRBV5-1|TRBD1|TRBJ2-7|-
CASSAGQGLTYEQYF
TGCGCCAGCAGCGCCGGACAGGGACTTACCTACGAGCAGTACTTC
>TRBV7-2|TRBD1|TRBJ2-1|once
CASSLAPGQGGNEQFF
TGTGCCAGCAGCCTCGCTCCGGGACAGGGGGGAAATGAGCAGTTCTTC
>TRBV5-6|-|TRBJ1-2|-
CASSLQGSGGYTF
TGTGCCAGCAGCCTACAGGGAAGTGGAGGCTACACCTTC
>TRBV6-4|-|TRBJ2-3|few
CASSAISDTQYF
TGTGCCAGCAGTGCCATCTCGGATACGCAGTATTTT
>TRBV5-6|-|TRBJ2-7|-
CASSPRFGTENDEQYF
TGTGCCAGCAGCCCTCGCTTCGGGACTGAGAACGACGAGCAGTACTTC
>TRBV7-2|-|TRBJ2-2|-
CASSLDGVGTGELFF
TGTGCCAGCAGCTTAGATGGGGTAGGCACCGGGGAGCTGTTTTTT
>TRBV19|-|TRBJ1-5|once
CASTRGAGTQHF
TGTGCCAGTACCCGGGGGGCAGGGACCCAGCATTTT
>TRBV10-3|-|TRBJ1-1|-
CAITNDGVPNTEAFF
TGTGCCATCACTAATGACGGGGTCCCTAACACTGAAGCTTTCTTT
>TRBV5-4|-|TRBJ1-2|-
CASSHPTGPGGYGYTF
TGTGCCAGCAGCCACCCCACAGGGCCCGGGGGCTATGGCTACACCTTC
>TRBV5-5|TRBD1|TRBJ1-2|medium-sized
CASSSRGTGLDYTF
TGTGCCAGCAGCTCGCGGGGGACAGGGTTAGACTACACCTTC
>TRBV7-9|-|TRBJ2-3|-
CALRAGTDTQYF
TGTGCCTTGCGAGCGGGCACAGATACGCAGTATTTT
>TRBV18|-|TRBJ1-1|-
CASSYREVVEAFF
TGTGCCAGCTCATACAGGGAAGTGGTGGAAGCTTTCTTT
>TRBV27|-|TRBJ2-2|-
CASRGLANTGELFF
TGTGCCAGCAGGGGCCTCGCGAACACCGGGGAGCTGTTTTTT
>TRBV11-2|-|TRBJ1-1|-
CASSLDLSMGSAFF
TGTGCCAGCAGCTTAGATTTAAGTATGGGTTCGGCTTTCTTT
>TRBV5-4|-|TRBJ2-7|few
CAVGSDPVAEQYF
TGTGCCGTAGGTTCGGATCCAGTGGCCGAGCAGTACTTC
>TRBV3-1/TRBV3-2|-|TRBJ1-4|-
CASSQGSTSTNEKLFF
TGTGCCAGCAGCCAAGGGTCCACATCAACTAATGAAAAACTGTTTTTT
>TRBV2|-|TRBJ1-1|few
CASSERWNTEAFF
TGTGCCAGCAGTGAGCGGTGGAACACTGAAGCTTTCTTT